Each of the 10 T cell receptor beta chains below was sequenced from the same sample in a study of T cell repertoires in cytomegalovirus infection. These TCRs are of unknown antigen specificity. From the reads, TCRdb called clonotypes with MiXCR, one entry per CDR3 protein. Of 680,000 or so distinct CDR3 sequences in the sample, roughly a third were seen once. The source material was cultured PBMCs, sampled from culture after CMV antigen stimulation. These receptor sequences come from a human donor in good health (CMV status not recorded). Some clones in this sample may be carry-over from other donors' samples.

This clonotype was seen more than once but under ten times. The V and J genes are TRBV5-1 and TRBJ1-1; perhaps TRBD1 as D (6 bases). Trimming took off 0 bases at V and 3 bases at J, with 12 bases between the two ends. Germline V gene sequence: CDR1 SGHRS, CDR2 YFSETQ. The CDR3 is 15 amino acids. The CDR3 region has the DNA TGCGCCAGCAGCTTGGTACAGGGATCGGACACTGAAGCTTTCTTT. It is translated as CASSLVQGSDTEAFF.

This clonotype was detected ten times or more. This chain uses TRBV7-2 with TRBJ2-2, with unresolved D. The germline V and J ends were trimmed by 1 base and 9 bases, with 9 bases remaining between them. CDR1 is SGHTA and CDR2 is FQGNSA in the germline V gene. CDR3 length: 13 amino acids. CDR3 loop: CASSLGPSRELFF. DNA for the CDR3: TGTGCCAGCAGCTTAGGCCCCTCCCGGGAGCTGTTTTTT. Full variable domain (rest looked up from reference TRBV7-2 and TRBJ2-2): GAGVSQSPSNKVTEKGKDVELRCDPISGHTALYWYRQSLGQGLEFLIYFQGNSAPDKSGLPSDRFSAERTGGSVSTLTIQRTQQEDSAVYLCASSLGPSRELFFGEGSRLTVL.

This sequence joins TRBV27 and TRBJ2-1; D gene ambiguous. Germline V gene sequence: CDR1 MNHEY, CDR2 SMNVEV (reference sequence). V was clipped by 7 bases and J by 9 bases, with 10 bases between them. The CDR3 loop spans 11 amino acids. CDR3 sequence reads: CASTAAGEQFF. CDR3 sequence (DNA): TGTGCCAGCACCGCAGCAGGTGAGCAGTTCTTC.

This clonotype has only a few counts. The CDR3 DNA reads TGTGCCACCAGGGACTTCCCGGGCCAGCCCCAGCATTTT. It yields the protein CATRDFPGQPQHF. V gene TRBV15 combines with J gene TRBJ1-5, with D hard to call. Per germline, CDR1 LNHNV and CDR2 YYDKDF (reference sequence). The CDR3 spans 13 residues. Trimming took off 6 bases at V and 7 bases at J, with 13 bases between the two ends.

CDR3 DNA sequence: TGTGCCAGCAGCGTGGGACTAGCGGTGGAGGAGACCCAGTACTTC. Translation: CASSVGLAVEETQYF. The J gene is TRBJ2-5, the V gene TRBV3-1; 11 bases are a match to TRBD2. Germline V gives CDR1 LGHDT, CDR2 YNNKEL (reference sequence). The V and J ends lost 5 bases and 5 bases, in that order; junction bases with no gene match: 7. The CDR3 totals 15 residues.

CDR3 amino acids: CASSYRRTHNYGYTF. CDR3 coding DNA: TGTGCCAGCAGCTACCGACGGACCCATAACTATGGCTACACCTTC. The chain recombines TRBV7-6 with TRBJ1-2; D unclear. The V end lost 4 bases, the J end lost 1 base, and 13 bases lay between the germline ends. The CDR3 contains 15 residues. Germline V CDR1 and CDR2: SGHVS, FNYEAQ.

The chain recombines TRBV20-1 with TRBJ2-5, with D perhaps assigned TRBD1 or TRBD2 (6 bases each). The CDR3 contains 15 residues. The germline gives CDR1 DFQATT, CDR2 SNEGSKA (reference sequence). V dropped 0 bases and J dropped 2 bases, with 13 bases sitting between them. As DNA, the CDR3 is TGCAGTGCTAGAGATCGGGGGACAATGCAAGAGACCCAGTACTTC. It is translated as CSARDRGTMQETQYF.

The gene calls are TRBV20-1 and TRBJ2-3; 8 positions agree with TRBD2. V trimming: 0 bases; J trimming: 6 bases; junction bases outside the gene matches: 8. Per germline, CDR1 DFQATT and CDR2 SNEGSKA (reference sequence). The CDR3 spans 15 residues. Here the CDR3 reads CSARDRLAFGDTQYF. The CDR3 bases are TGCAGTGCTAGAGATAGACTAGCGTTTGGGGATACGCAGTATTTT.

This chain uses TRBV5-4 with TRBJ2-3; the D is unclear. CDR3 length: 15 amino acids. V shed 3 bases and J shed 6 bases, with 17 bases lying between them. The V gene's germline CDR1 is SGHNT and CDR2 YYREEE (reference sequence). The CDR3 DNA reads TGTGCCAGCAGCTCCTCTATGTCCAGCTTTGATACGCAGTATTTT. This gives the protein CASSSSMSSFDTQYF.

Turning to this clonotype: The CDR3 does not end in the conserved phenylalanine or tryptophan, so this is likely a read error. The V gene is TRBV11-2, the J gene TRBJ1-1, with 8 bases aligning to TRBD1. The CDR3 covers 17 residues. Germline V lookup: CDR1 SGHAT, CDR2 FQNNGV. The junction had 12 bases not matched to a gene; V was cut back by 1 base and J by 5 bases. In DNA form, the CDR3 reads TGTGCCAGCAGCTTAGCGCAGGGGGCGCTTTGGGTTACTGAAGCTTTCCTT. Protein: CASSLAQGALWVTEAFL.